This T cell receptor beta chain is drawn from a study of T cell responses to AZD1222 COVID-19 vaccine. Overall study findings and caveats: Repertoire collection took place solely once the T cell response had peaked. Donor demographics were predominantly white British with a female majority; clonal diversity may be underestimated.

The germline V gene has CDR1 GTSNPN and CDR2 SVGIG (reference sequence). The CDR3 sequence is 13 residues long. The ends lost 5 bases at V and 3 bases at J; junction bases unmatched: 5. This table comes from immunoSEQ multiplex PCR, and its TCRdb copy is limited to in-frame clones, with some not included. The sample has fewer than 200,000 clones, about 90% seen once. As to this clone: Its specificity is unknown.

The chain couples TRBV30 to TRBJ1-1, with TRBD1 identical over 8 bases. The source is an adult in good health. Sequenced here: peripheral blood, sampled on day 0 of MenACWY control vaccination. In DNA, the CDR3 is TGTGCCTGGGACAGGGGTTTCGACACTGAAGCTTTCTTT. The encoded protein is CAWDRGFDTEAFF.